This entry lists 10 T cell receptor beta chains sequenced from one sample in a study of T cell repertoires in cytomegalovirus infection. MiXCR, applied by TCRdb to the reads, yields one record per CDR3 protein. The repertoire holds 95,000 to 150,000 distinct CDR3 sequences, with around 32% as singletons. Antigens for these TCRs are unknown. This specimen was CD8+ T cells from cultured PBMCs, taken from culture after CMV antigen stimulation. The receptors stem from a human donor in good health (CMV status not recorded). Some clones in this sample may be carry-over from other donors' samples.

The rearrangement uses TRBV12-5 and TRBJ2-1; D gene unclear. This CDR3 comprises 16 residues. V lost 3 bases and J lost 0, with 12 bases in between. Germline values: CDR1 LGHNT, CDR2 FRNRAP. CDR3 coding DNA: TGTGCTAGTGGTTTTTCCAAGGGAAGCTCCTACAATGAGCAGTTCTTC. Its translation: CASGFSKGSSYNEQFF.

The chain employs TRBV7-2 and TRBJ2-2; unclear D gene. Looked up from germline, CDR1 is SGHTA and CDR2 is FQGNSA. This CDR3 has 18 residues. The V end lost 2 bases, the J end lost 6 bases, and 22 bases lay between the germline ends. The CDR3 DNA reads TGTGCCAGCAGCTTAAGCTGGCTCATCCAGACCACCCCCGGGGAGCTGTTTTTT. Its translation: CASSLSWLIQTTPGELFF.

The CDR3: CASSLGGVVEAFF. The DNA for the CDR3 is TGTGCCAGCAGCTTAGGGGGGGTGGTTGAAGCTTTCTTT. The chain has TRBV7-6 and TRBJ1-1, with a weak D call TRBD1 (5 bases). The CDR3 is 13 residues long. Trimming pared 1 base from V and 7 bases from J, leaving 10 bases between. Germline CDR1 reads SGHVS; CDR2 reads FNYEAQ.

The chain joins TRBV7-6 to TRBJ2-3, with D possibly being TRBD2 (6 bases). The CDR3 has 15 amino acids. Germline values: CDR1 SGHVS, CDR2 FNYEAQ. Trimming cost V 2 bases and J 2 bases, with 11 bases left between them. The CDR3 DNA sequence: TGTGCCAGCAGCTTACACGGGGGTCTCACAGATACGCAGTATTTT. Translating gives CASSLHGGLTDTQYF. Combining the CDR3 with reference TRBV7-6 and TRBJ2-3 gives the whole variable domain GAGVSQSPRYKVTKRGQDVALRCDPISGHVSLYWYRQALGQGPEFLTYFNYEAQQDKSGLPNDRFSAERPEGSISTLTIQRTEQRDSAMYRCASSLHGGLTDTQYFGPGTRLTVL.

This sequence joins TRBV4-1 and TRBJ1-2; 10 bases match TRBD1. The junction had 11 bases not matched to a gene; V was cut back by 3 bases and J by 4 bases. This CDR3 is built from 17 residues. Germline CDR1 and CDR2: MGHRA and YSYEKL. This CDR3 is CASSQLYGTGEGYGYTF. The CDR3, as DNA: TGCGCCAGCAGCCAGCTCTACGGGACAGGGGAGGGCTATGGCTACACCTTC.

There are many counts of this clonotype. V and J are TRBV5-1 and TRBJ2-5; D is perhaps TRBD2 (6 bases). The germline CDR1 and CDR2 sequences are SGHRS and YFSETQ. The CDR3 has 14 amino acids. Trimming took off 7 bases at V and 1 base at J, with 14 bases between the two ends. The CDR3 coding sequence is TGCGCCAGCGGAACTGGGACTTTCCAAGAGACCCAGTACTTC. This sequence encodes CASGTGTFQETQYF.

Only a few counts were recorded for this clonotype. The V gene is TRBV9, the J gene TRBJ1-5; 7 bases line up with TRBD1. CDR1 is SGDLS and CDR2 is YYNGEE in the germline V gene. The CDR3 consists of 14 residues. V was clipped by 0 bases and J by 7 bases; unmatched bases: 4. The CDR3 sequence: CASSVGLQGQPQHF. As DNA, the CDR3 is TGTGCCAGCAGCGTAGGCCTACAGGGGCAGCCCCAGCATTTT.

This clonotype was counted only a few times. CDR3 residues: CSVGDRGYSYEQYF. The CDR3 nucleotides read TGCAGCGTTGGGGACCGGGGCTACTCCTACGAGCAGTACTTC. The chain carries TRBV29-1 and TRBJ2-7; TRBD1 or TRBD2 may be the D gene (5 bases each). Germline V CDR1 and CDR2: SQVTM, ANQGSEA. The CDR3 extends over 14 amino acids. V was shortened by 4 bases and J by 0 bases, with 13 bases between the two germline ends.

This clonotype was counted ten times or more. CDR3 coding DNA: TGTGCCAGCAGCTTTCAGGGGAGGAATGAAAAACTGTTTTTT. Amino acids: CASSFQGRNEKLFF. The chain employs TRBV7-2 and TRBJ1-4; perhaps TRBD1 as D (6 bases). Per germline, CDR1 SGHTA and CDR2 FQGNSA. Trimming cost V 3 bases and J 5 bases, with 10 bases left between them. The CDR3 runs 14 residues.

This clonotype was picked up a small number of times. The chain is built from TRBV4-1 and TRBJ2-1; D uncertain. CDR3 size: 16 residues. Per the germline V gene, CDR1 is MGHRA and CDR2 is YSYEKL. Trimming took 3 bases from V and 3 from J, leaving 15 bases between them. The CDR3 DNA is TGCGCCAGCAGCCACCTGGCCGGGTCGGACTACAATGAGCAGTTCTTC. This encodes CASSHLAGSDYNEQFF.